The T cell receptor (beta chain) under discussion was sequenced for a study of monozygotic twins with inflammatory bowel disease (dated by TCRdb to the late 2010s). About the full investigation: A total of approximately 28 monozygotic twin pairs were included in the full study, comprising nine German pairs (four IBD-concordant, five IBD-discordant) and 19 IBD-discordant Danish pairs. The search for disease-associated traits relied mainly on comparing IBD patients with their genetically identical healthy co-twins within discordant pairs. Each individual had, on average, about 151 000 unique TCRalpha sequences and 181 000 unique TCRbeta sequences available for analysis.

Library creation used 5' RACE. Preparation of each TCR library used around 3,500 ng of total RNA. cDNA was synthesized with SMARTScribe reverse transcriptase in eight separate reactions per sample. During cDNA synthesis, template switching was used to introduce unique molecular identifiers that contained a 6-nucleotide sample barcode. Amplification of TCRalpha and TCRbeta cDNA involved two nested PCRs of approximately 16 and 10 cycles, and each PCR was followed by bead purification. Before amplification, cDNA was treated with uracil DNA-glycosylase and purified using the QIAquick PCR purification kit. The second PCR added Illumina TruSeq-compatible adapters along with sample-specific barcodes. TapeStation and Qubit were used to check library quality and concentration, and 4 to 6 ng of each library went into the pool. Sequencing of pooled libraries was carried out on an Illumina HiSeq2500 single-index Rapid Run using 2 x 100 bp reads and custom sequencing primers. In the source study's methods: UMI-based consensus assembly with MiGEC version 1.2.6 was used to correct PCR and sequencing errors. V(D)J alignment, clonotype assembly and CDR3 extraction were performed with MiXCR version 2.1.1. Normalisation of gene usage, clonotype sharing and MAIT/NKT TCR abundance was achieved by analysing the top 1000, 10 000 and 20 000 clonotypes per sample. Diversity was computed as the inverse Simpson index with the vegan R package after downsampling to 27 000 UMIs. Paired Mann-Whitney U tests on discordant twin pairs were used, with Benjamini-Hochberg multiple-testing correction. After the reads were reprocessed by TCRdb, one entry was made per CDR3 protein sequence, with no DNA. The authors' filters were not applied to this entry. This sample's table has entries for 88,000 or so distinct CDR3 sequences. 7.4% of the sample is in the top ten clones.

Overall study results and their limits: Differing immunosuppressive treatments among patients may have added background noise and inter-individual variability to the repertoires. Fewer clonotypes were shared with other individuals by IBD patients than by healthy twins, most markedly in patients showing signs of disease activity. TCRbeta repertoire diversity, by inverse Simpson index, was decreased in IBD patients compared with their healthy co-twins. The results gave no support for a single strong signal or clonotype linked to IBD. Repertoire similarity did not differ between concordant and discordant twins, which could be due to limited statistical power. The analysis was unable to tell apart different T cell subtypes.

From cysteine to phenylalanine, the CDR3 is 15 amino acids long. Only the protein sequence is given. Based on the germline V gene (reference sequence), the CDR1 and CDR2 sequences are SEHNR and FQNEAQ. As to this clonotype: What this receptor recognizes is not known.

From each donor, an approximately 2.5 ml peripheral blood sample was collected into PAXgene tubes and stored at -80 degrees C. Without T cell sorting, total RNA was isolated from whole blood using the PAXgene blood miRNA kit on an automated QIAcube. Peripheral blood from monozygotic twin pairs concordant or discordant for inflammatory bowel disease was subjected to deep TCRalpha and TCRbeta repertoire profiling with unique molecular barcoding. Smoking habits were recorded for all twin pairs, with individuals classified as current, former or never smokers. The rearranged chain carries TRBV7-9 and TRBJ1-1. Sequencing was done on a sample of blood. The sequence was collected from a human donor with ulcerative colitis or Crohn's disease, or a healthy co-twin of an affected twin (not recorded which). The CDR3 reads CASSLEWAVNTEAFF. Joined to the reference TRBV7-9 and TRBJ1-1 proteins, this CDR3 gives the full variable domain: DTGVSQNPRHKITKRGQNVTFRCDPISEHNRLYWYRQTLGQGPEFLTYFQNEAQLEKSRLLSDRFSAERPKGSFSTLEIQRTEQGDSAMYLCASSLEWAVNTEAFFGQGTRLTVV.